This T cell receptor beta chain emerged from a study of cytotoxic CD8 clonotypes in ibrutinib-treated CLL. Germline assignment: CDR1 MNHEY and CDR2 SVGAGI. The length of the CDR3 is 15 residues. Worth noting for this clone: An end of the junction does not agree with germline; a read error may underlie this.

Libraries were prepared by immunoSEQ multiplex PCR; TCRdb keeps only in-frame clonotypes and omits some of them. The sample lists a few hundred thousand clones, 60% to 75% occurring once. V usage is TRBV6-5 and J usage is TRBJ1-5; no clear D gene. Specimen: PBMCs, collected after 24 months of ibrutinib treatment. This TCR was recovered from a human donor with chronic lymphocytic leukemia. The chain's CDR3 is CASSHGGGSDQPQHF. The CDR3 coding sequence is TGTGCCAGCAGCCACGGTGGCGGTAGCGATCAGCCCCAGCATTTT.